These 26 T cell receptor beta chains originate from one sample sequenced in a study of T cell responses to AZD1222 COVID-19 vaccine. Profiled with immunoSEQ multiplex PCR; TCRdb holds only in-frame clones, not every one. Of 150,000 to 200,000 clones listed, approximately 93% were seen once; the top ten hold more than 0.8%. The sequencing used peripheral blood, collected 28 days after the second AZD1222 dose. The source of these receptors is an adult who received the AZD1222 COVID-19 vaccine.

The chain uses TRBV19 and TRBJ2-2, with 10 bases that match TRBD1. After removal of 8 bases from V and 6 bases from J, the junction contained 9 bases not matched to a gene. This CDR3 spans 15 amino acids. CDR1 and CDR2 (germline): LNHDA, SQIVND (reference sequence). CDR3 protein: CASGTGQGDAGELFF. CDR3 coding DNA: TGTGCCAGTGGGACCGGACAGGGGGACGCCGGGGAGCTGTTTTTT.

To note about this clone: The sample holds other DNA sequences that translate to the same CDR3. The chain recombines TRBV7-9 with TRBJ1-2, with D unclear. From germline, CDR1 is SEHNR and CDR2 FQNEAQ (reference sequence). Trimming pared 1 base from V and 5 bases from J, leaving 5 bases between. The CDR3 extends over 12 amino acids. Here the CDR3 reads CASSLVSYGYTF. Written as DNA, the CDR3 is TGTGCCAGCAGCTTAGTTTCTTATGGCTACACCTTC.

The V call is TRBV7-9, the J call TRBJ1-2; 9 bases fit TRBD1. V gave up 5 bases and J gave up 2 bases; unmatched junction bases: 6. The CDR3 is 15 amino acids. Germline V lookup: CDR1 SEHNR, CDR2 FQNEAQ (reference sequence). The CDR3 region has the DNA TGTGCCAGCAGCGAGAAACAGGGGGCGAACTATGGCTACACCTTC. Protein sequence: CASSEKQGANYGYTF.

This clone was detected once. CDR3 in amino acids: CASRVRVPYNSPLHF. Written as DNA, the CDR3 is TGTGCCAGCAGAGTCAGGGTCCCCTATAATTCACCCCTCCACTTT. V is TRBV27 and J is TRBJ1-6; weak D call: TRBD1 (5 bases). Germline V gene lookup returns CDR1 MNHEY and CDR2 SMNVEV (reference sequence). V lost 6 bases to trimming and J lost 2 bases, with 11 bases between them. The CDR3 spans 15 residues.

This sequence joins TRBV6-2 or TRBV6-3 and TRBJ1-2; no clear D. Germline CDR1 reads MNHEY; CDR2 reads SVGEGT. The length of the CDR3 is 16 residues. V dropped 3 bases and J dropped 1 base, with 15 bases sitting between them. CDR3 region: CASSYDVAFHNYGYTF. For the CDR3, the DNA is TGTGCCAGCAGTTATGACGTGGCATTTCATAACTATGGCTACACCTTC.

The rearrangement uses TRBV5-4 and TRBJ1-1; D gene ambiguous. Germline assignment: CDR1 SGHNT and CDR2 YYREEE (reference sequence). V lost 4 bases and J lost 0, with 13 bases in between. CDR3 length equals 15 residues. The DNA for the CDR3 is TGTGCCAGCAGCCTAGACGGACGGATGAACACTGAAGCTTTCTTT. Translating gives CASSLDGRMNTEAFF.

V and J are TRBV7-8 and TRBJ2-3; D might be TRBD2 (6 bases). Trimming left V 1 base short and J 6 bases short, with 11 bases between. Looked up from germline, CDR1 is SGHVS and CDR2 is FQNEAQ. This CDR3 is 14 amino acids long. The CDR3 reads CASSLVRGGDTQYF. The CDR3 bases are TGTGCCAGCAGCTTAGTGCGGGGCGGCGATACGCAGTATTTT.

The chain couples TRBV6-4 to TRBJ2-1, with D unresolved. The V end lost 0 bases, the J end lost 8 bases, and 8 bases lay between the germline ends. The CDR3 is 13 amino acids. The germline gives CDR1 MRHNA, CDR2 SNTAGT. CDR3 amino acids: CASSDSVRDEQFF. The CDR3 DNA follows: TGTGCCAGCAGTGACTCGGTACGGGATGAGCAGTTCTTC.

The J gene is TRBJ2-2, the V gene TRBV6-5; TRBD2 is a possible D gene (5 bases). The CDR3 sequence is 12 residues long. The germline gives CDR1 MNHEY, CDR2 SVGAGI. V was clipped by 7 bases and J by 8 bases, with 11 bases between them. The CDR3 loop is CASKLVGGELFF. CDR3 DNA sequence: TGTGCCAGCAAACTAGTAGGAGGGGAGCTGTTTTTT.

The rearrangement links TRBV6-5 to TRBJ1-1; a weak D match, TRBD1 (5 bases). This CDR3 has 16 residues. Germline-derived CDR1 and CDR2 are MNHEY and SVGAGI. The V and J ends lost 4 bases and 0 bases respectively, with 15 bases between them. This chain's CDR3 is CASSSALGAVNTEAFF. The DNA for the CDR3 is TGTGCCAGCAGTTCCGCGCTTGGGGCCGTGAACACTGAAGCTTTCTTT.

The CDR3 sequence: CASSLGVRGGRETQYF. The DNA of the CDR3 is TGTGCCAGCAGCTTAGGGGTCAGGGGAGGTAGAGAGACCCAGTACTTC. This chain joins TRBV7-7 and TRBJ2-5; D may correspond to TRBD1 or TRBD2 (6 bases each). V was pared by 1 base and J by 4 bases, with 16 bases between. The germline V gene encodes CDR1 SSHAT and CDR2 FNYEAQ (reference sequence). The CDR3 consists of 16 residues.

This clone was counted a single time. J is TRBJ2-1 and V is TRBV7-9; possibly TRBD2 for D (5 bases). Germline V gives CDR1 SEHNR, CDR2 FQNEAQ (reference sequence). Deletions cut 5 bases from V and 1 base from J, with 18 bases between. CDR3 length: 17 amino acids. CDR3 sequence reads: CASSHTAPGVSYNEQFF. The CDR3, as DNA: TGTGCCAGCAGCCACACCGCCCCCGGGGTATCCTACAATGAGCAGTTCTTC.

The CDR3 region has the DNA TGTGCCACCGGGCTCTCCTATAATTCACCCCTCCACTTT. This codes for CATGLSYNSPLHF. The genes are TRBV5-6 and TRBJ1-6; D uncertain. Looked up from germline, CDR1 is SGHDT and CDR2 is YYEEEE. The germline V and J ends were trimmed by 9 bases and 0 bases, with 7 bases remaining between them. The CDR3 sequence is 13 residues long.

The chain uses TRBV7-9 and TRBJ1-1, with D uncertain. CDR3 size: 12 residues. The ends were cut back, 5 bases at V and 8 bases at J, with 12 bases in the middle. Germline CDR1 reads SEHNR; CDR2 reads FQNEAQ (reference sequence). The CDR3 region is CASSHTAGEAFF. In DNA, the CDR3 is TGTGCCAGCAGCCACACAGCTGGAGAAGCTTTCTTT.

V is TRBV29-1 and J is TRBJ1-2; D is unresolved. Trimming stripped 6 bases from V and 3 bases from J, with 8 bases between. CDR1 and CDR2 from the germline V gene are SQVTM and ANQGSEA. The CDR3 contains 11 residues. DNA of the CDR3: TGCAGCGTAGACGGGGACTATGGCTACACCTTC. Its translation is CSVDGDYGYTF.

This chain links TRBV29-1 with TRBJ1-5; 9 bases are shared with TRBD1. The CDR3 contains 14 residues. Germline-derived CDR1 and CDR2 are SQVTM and ANQGSEA. V lost 4 bases and J lost 7; bases outside the gene matches: 8. CDR3 loop: CSVAGQGNGQPQHF. CDR3 nucleotides: TGCAGCGTTGCCGGACAGGGGAACGGACAGCCCCAGCATTTT.

The chain carries TRBV18 and TRBJ2-5; no clear D gene. Germline loops: CDR1 KGHSH, CDR2 LQKENI. The CDR3 sequence is 14 residues long. Trimming took 3 bases from V and 2 from J, leaving 10 bases between them. The CDR3 loop reads CASSPPSWQETQYF. The DNA for the CDR3 is TGTGCCAGCTCACCTCCTAGTTGGCAAGAGACCCAGTACTTC.

This chain uses TRBV19 with TRBJ2-1; possibly TRBD2 for D (6 bases). The V end was cut by 5 bases, the J end by 4 bases, with 18 bases between. Germline CDR1 reads LNHDA; CDR2 reads SQIVND (reference sequence). The CDR3 sequence is 16 residues long. CDR3 nucleotides: TGTGCCAGTAGTCCGGCGGGCCCGGGACTTTACAATGAGCAGTTCTTC. This gives the protein CASSPAGPGLYNEQFF. Filled out from reference TRBV19 and TRBJ2-1, the complete variable domain reads DGGITQSPKYLFRKEGQNVTLSCEQNLNHDAMYWYRQDPGQGLRLIYYSQIVNDFQKGDIAEGYSVSREKKESFPLTVTSAQKNPTAFYLCASSPAGPGLYNEQFFGPGTRLTVL.

The CDR3 DNA follows: TGTGCCAGCAGTCCAGCGCTGGGGGTTGGGAGTAATCAGCCCCAGCATTTT. This codes for CASSPALGVGSNQPQHF. The gene calls are TRBV2 and TRBJ1-5, with D possibly TRBD1 on 5 matching bases. Trimming stripped 5 bases from V and 4 bases from J, with 21 bases between. CDR3 length: 17 residues. Germline V lookup: CDR1 SNHLY, CDR2 FYNNEI.

This chain links TRBV20-1 with TRBJ2-4; D possibly corresponds to TRBD1 (5 bases). The CDR3 extends over 12 amino acids. Germline values: CDR1 DFQATT, CDR2 SNEGSKA (reference sequence). The germline V and J ends were trimmed by 3 bases and 8 bases, with 11 bases remaining between them. The CDR3 here is CSASRGWDIQYF. CDR3 nucleotide sequence: TGCAGTGCTAGTAGGGGTTGGGACATTCAGTACTTC.

V gene TRBV4-2 combines with J gene TRBJ2-3; TRBD2 agrees at 12 bases. The CDR3 is 19 amino acids. Germline V gene data show CDR1 as LGHNA and CDR2 as YNFKEQ. Unmatched junction bases numbered 11, after V lost 1 base and J lost 3 bases. The CDR3 is CASSQGGPLAGGPTDTQYF. DNA for the CDR3: TGTGCCAGCAGCCAAGGGGGCCCTCTAGCGGGGGGGCCGACAGATACGCAGTATTTT.

The chain uses TRBV19 and TRBJ2-2; possible D gene TRBD1, 5 bases. Germline V gene data show CDR1 as LNHDA and CDR2 as SQIVND (reference sequence). The CDR3 is made up of 14 amino acids. Trimming stripped 5 bases from V and 5 bases from J, with 12 bases between. For the CDR3, the DNA is TGTGCCAGTAGTTCGTCAGGGCATACCGGGGAGCTGTTTTTT. It encodes CASSSSGHTGELFF.

The chain employs TRBV3-1 (or the pseudogene TRBV3-2) and TRBJ1-2, with D maybe TRBD1 (6 bases). The CDR3 extends over 13 amino acids. CDR1 and CDR2 (germline): LGHDT, YNNKEL (reference sequence). V dropped 3 bases and J dropped 6 bases, with 11 bases sitting between them. CDR3 sequence reads: CASSQGQWHGYTF. The CDR3 bases are TGTGCCAGCAGCCAGGGACAATGGCATGGCTACACCTTC.

This clone was recorded once. V is TRBV5-6 and J is TRBJ2-7; D gene unclear. Germline loops: CDR1 SGHDT, CDR2 YYEEEE. Trimming removed 4 bases at V and 7 bases at J, with 12 bases between. This CDR3 comprises 12 residues. CDR3 residues: CASSPTLGEQYF. The CDR3 DNA sequence: TGTGCCAGCAGCCCCACTCTTGGGGAGCAGTACTTC.

This clone has only one observation. The gene calls are TRBV3-1 (or the pseudogene TRBV3-2) and TRBJ1-3; D ambiguous. The CDR3 covers 15 residues. Germline CDR1 is LGHDT and CDR2 is YNNKEL (reference sequence). V gave up 0 bases and J gave up 0 bases, with 6 bases separating them. The CDR3 reads CASSQETSSGNTIYF. The CDR3 nucleotides are TGTGCCAGCAGCCAAGAAACGAGCTCTGGAAACACCATATATTTT.

The J gene is TRBJ1-4, the V gene TRBV5-6; maybe TRBD1 (5 bases). The CDR3 covers 17 residues. With 0 bases removed from V and 0 bases from J, the gap between germline ends came to 12 bases. Germline lookup yields CDR1 SGHDT and CDR2 YYEEEE. The CDR3 DNA sequence: TGTGCCAGCAGCTTGGCGTTGGGGGTTCCAACTAATGAAAAACTGTTTTTT. It encodes CASSLALGVPTNEKLFF.